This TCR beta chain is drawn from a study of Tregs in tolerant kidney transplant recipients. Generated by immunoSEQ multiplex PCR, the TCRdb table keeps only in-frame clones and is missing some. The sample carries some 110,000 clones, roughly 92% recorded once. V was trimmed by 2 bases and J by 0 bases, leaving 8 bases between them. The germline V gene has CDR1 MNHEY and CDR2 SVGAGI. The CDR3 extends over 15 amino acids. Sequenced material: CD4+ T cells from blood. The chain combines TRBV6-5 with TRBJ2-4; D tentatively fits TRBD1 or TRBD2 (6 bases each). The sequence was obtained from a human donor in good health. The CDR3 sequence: CASSYGGLAKNIQYF. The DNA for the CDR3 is TGTGCCAGCAGTTACGGGGGGCTAGCCAAAAACATTCAGTACTTC.